Listed here is a single TCR beta chain. The Seattle patients joined while their infection was active and were tracked longitudinally afterward. These data come from a study of blood T cell repertoires in COVID-19. Turning to the study itself: Italy, Spain and the United States were the sources of the convalescent and acute COVID-19 samples. PBMCs, B-cell-depleted T cells, or T cells provided the cDNA or gDNA that made up the material.

Study processing details: Reference gene primer amplification yielded estimated nucleated cell counts. Repertoires were generated with immunoSEQ multiplex PCR, while TCRdb's copy carries only in-frame clones and drops some. Clone size and the V and J calls come from that table; the DNA yielded D and trimming. The sample consists of some 220,000 clones, 85% of them appearing once. Germline V gene lookup returns CDR1 LGHDT and CDR2 YNNKEL (reference sequence). This CDR3 spans 11 amino acids. Trimming left V 4 bases short and J 10 bases short, with 11 bases between. The rearrangement links TRBV3-1 (or the pseudogene TRBV3-2) to TRBJ2-7; a weak D match, TRBD2 (5 bases). The sample taken for sequencing was peripheral blood. This receptor was obtained from a woman aged 70-85 years with COVID-19, enrolled during active disease. The CDR3 protein is CASSRGGVQYF. CDR3 bases: TGTGCCAGCAGCCGAGGAGGAGTTCAGTACTTC.